What follows are 27 T cell receptor beta chains derived from one specimen sequenced in a study of blood T cell repertoires in COVID-19. Repertoires were generated with immunoSEQ multiplex PCR, while TCRdb's copy carries only in-frame clones and drops some. This sample has over 250,000 clones, with around 90% found just once. Sequencing used peripheral blood. The receptor source for this set is a man aged 50 or older with acute or convalescent COVID-19.

The genes are TRBV30 and TRBJ1-1; 7 positions match TRBD1. This CDR3 contains 14 residues. V lost 1 base and J lost 6; bases outside the gene matches: 8. The germline V gene encodes CDR1 GTSNPN and CDR2 SVGIG (reference sequence). CDR3: CAWSAHRGFAEAFF. The DNA for the CDR3 is TGTGCCTGGAGTGCTCACAGGGGCTTCGCTGAAGCTTTCTTT.

The rearrangement joins TRBV7-2 to TRBJ1-6; D possibly corresponds to TRBD1 (6 bases). Germline CDR1 reads SGHTA; CDR2 reads FQGNSA. There are 14 residues in the CDR3. Trimming shortened V by 4 bases and J by 7 bases, and 11 bases separated the two germline ends. In DNA, the CDR3 is TGTGCCAGCAGCTCCAACAGGGCAAATTCACCCCTCCACTTT. This sequence encodes CASSSNRANSPLHF. The whole variable domain, remainder taken from reference TRBV7-2 and TRBJ1-6, is GAGVSQSPSNKVTEKGKDVELRCDPISGHTALYWYRQSLGQGLEFLIYFQGNSAPDKSGLPSDRFSAERTGGSVSTLTIQRTQQEDSAVYLCASSSNRANSPLHFGNGTRLTVT.

V usage is TRBV2 and J usage is TRBJ1-1, with TRBD1 identical over 9 bases. Germline V gives CDR1 SNHLY, CDR2 FYNNEI. CDR3 size: 15 residues. V trimming: 5 bases; J trimming: 2 bases; junction bases outside the gene matches: 6. The CDR3: CASSPGQGTNTEAFF. In nucleotides, the CDR3 is TGTGCCAGCAGTCCGGGACAGGGAACTAACACTGAAGCTTTCTTT.

This chain joins TRBV9 and TRBJ1-4, with D possibly being TRBD1 (5 bases). Trimming pared 5 bases from V and 6 bases from J, leaving 14 bases between. There are 14 residues in the CDR3. CDR1 is SGDLS and CDR2 is YYNGEE in the germline V gene. The CDR3: CASSWDGGDEKLFF. The CDR3 DNA reads TGTGCCAGCAGTTGGGACGGCGGGGATGAAAAACTGTTTTTT.

The J gene is TRBJ2-7, the V gene TRBV3-1 (or the pseudogene TRBV3-2); TRBD2 matches at 7 bases. This CDR3 region has 15 residues. Per germline, CDR1 LGHDT and CDR2 YNNKEL (reference sequence). V lost 1 base, J lost 1 base, and 4 bases stayed unmatched. CDR3 sequence: CASSQGPRGSYEQYF. The DNA of the CDR3 is TGTGCCAGCAGCCAAGGCCCGCGGGGGTCCTACGAGCAGTACTTC.

CDR3 bases: TGTGCCAGCAGTGACCAGGGAGGGTATCAGCCCCAGCATTTT. It specifies CASSDQGGYQPQHF. The chain joins TRBV2 to TRBJ1-5, with TRBD1 as a possible D gene (5 bases). The V and J ends lost 3 bases and 5 bases respectively, with 11 bases between them. This CDR3 is 14 amino acids long. Per the germline V gene, CDR1 is SNHLY and CDR2 is FYNNEI. Drawing the rest from reference TRBV2 and TRBJ1-5, the complete variable domain is EPEVTQTPSHQVTQMGQEVILRCVPISNHLYFYWYRQILGQKVEFLVSFYNNEISEKSEIFDDQFSVERPDGSNFTLKIRSTKLEDSAMYFCASSDQGGYQPQHFGDGTRLSIL.

The V gene is TRBV7-3, the J gene TRBJ2-7, with 7 bases matching TRBD2. The trim removed 3 bases at V and 7 bases at J, leaving 6 bases unmatched. Germline V gives CDR1 SGHTA, CDR2 FQGTGA. CDR3 length equals 13 residues. CDR3 bases: TGTGCCAGCAGCTTGGGAGGGGCCGGGGAGCAGTACTTC. Its protein is CASSLGGAGEQYF.

V usage is TRBV30 and J usage is TRBJ2-7; 7 bases are a match to TRBD1. This CDR3 has 15 residues. The germline V gene has CDR1 GTSNPN and CDR2 SVGIG (reference sequence). Trimming cost V 4 bases and J 2 bases; bases outside gene matches: 11. DNA of the CDR3: TGTGCCTGGACTACAGGGGTCGGGAAAACCTACGAGCAGTACTTC. This translates into CAWTTGVGKTYEQYF.

The V and J genes are TRBV9 and TRBJ1-3; TRBD1 might be the D (5 bases). The CDR3 totals 15 residues. Germline-derived CDR1 and CDR2 are SGDLS and YYNGEE. Trimming took 4 bases from V and 1 from J, leaving 12 bases between them. The chain's CDR3 is CASSPQGLSGNTIYF. CDR3 DNA sequence: TGTGCCAGCAGCCCCCAGGGCCTGTCTGGAAACACCATATATTTT.

The V gene is TRBV14, the J gene TRBJ2-7; possible D gene TRBD1, 5 bases. Germline CDR1 reads SGHDN; CDR2 reads FVKESK. CDR3 size: 13 residues. V shed 0 bases and J shed 7 bases, with 10 bases lying between them. The CDR3 coding sequence is TGTGCCAGCAGCCAAGATTGGGGCTTTGAGCAGTACTTC. The encoded protein is CASSQDWGFEQYF.

The chain joins TRBV24-1 to TRBJ2-3; TRBD2 might be the D (6 bases). Germline V gene sequence: CDR1 KGHDR, CDR2 SFDVKD. CDR3 length equals 13 residues. V lost 5 bases to trimming and J lost 5 bases, with 10 bases between them. DNA of the CDR3: TGTGCCACCAGTGCCGGGGGAGGAGATACGCAGTATTTT. Translating it yields CATSAGGGDTQYF.

The chain carries TRBV18 and TRBJ1-6; D unresolved. CDR3 length equals 15 residues. V gave up 2 bases and J gave up 8 bases, with 13 bases separating them. The germline V gene has CDR1 KGHSH and CDR2 LQKENI. For the CDR3, the DNA is TGTGCCAGCTCACCAGTCTCAGGTTTAGATTCACCCCTCCACTTT. This encodes CASSPVSGLDSPLHF.

The chain is built from TRBV5-1 and TRBJ2-7; 9 positions match TRBD1. The CDR3 totals 14 residues. Trimming removed 3 bases from V and 2 bases from J; junction bases left unmatched: 3. Germline V CDR1 and CDR2: SGHRS, YFSETQ. CDR3 nucleotide sequence: TGCGCCAGCAGCTCCGGGACAGGGACCTACGAGCAGTACTTC. This gives the protein CASSSGTGTYEQYF.

The chain links TRBV19 to TRBJ1-1, with 10 bases matching TRBD1. CDR1 is LNHDA, CDR2 SQIVND, per germline (reference sequence). The V segment lost 7 bases and the J segment 5 bases; nucleotides outside the gene matches: 7. The CDR3 extends over 14 amino acids. The CDR3 DNA is TGTGCCAGTACCCTGGACAGGGGGTGGACTGAAGCTTTCTTT. Translated, it gives CASTLDRGWTEAFF. The full variable domain, with the rest looked up from reference TRBV19 and TRBJ1-1, is DGGITQSPKYLFRKEGQNVTLSCEQNLNHDAMYWYRQDPGQGLRLIYYSQIVNDFQKGDIAEGYSVSREKKESFPLTVTSAQKNPTAFYLCASTLDRGWTEAFFGQGTRLTVV.

The table lists this clone with a count of one. This chain uses TRBV5-5 with TRBJ2-5, with TRBD1 matching 7 bases. The CDR3 is made up of 17 amino acids. With V trimmed by 2 bases and J by 1 base, 11 bases remained unmatched. Germline CDR1 reads SGHKS; CDR2 reads YYEKEE (reference sequence). The CDR3, as DNA: TGTGCCAGCAGCTTTGTGCCGGGACAGCCAGGCCAAGAGACCCAGTACTTC. This translates into CASSFVPGQPGQETQYF.

The chain uses TRBV28 and TRBJ1-2; maybe TRBD1 (5 bases). CDR3 length: 15 residues. Germline V gene lookup returns CDR1 MDHEN and CDR2 SYDVKM. V was pared by 6 bases and J by 6 bases, with 20 bases between. The CDR3 loop reads CASSPGLPGGDGYTF. DNA of the CDR3: TGTGCCAGCAGCCCGGGACTGCCTGGGGGGGATGGCTACACCTTC.

The rearrangement uses TRBV12-3 or TRBV12-4 and TRBJ1-5; D remains ambiguous. The germline V and J ends were trimmed by 5 bases and 6 bases, with 8 bases remaining between them. This CDR3 has 12 residues. CDR3 sequence: CASSPPRQPQHF. In DNA form, the CDR3 reads TGTGCCAGCAGTCCCCCCCGTCAGCCCCAGCATTTT.

The rearrangement joins TRBV10-2 to TRBJ1-2, with TRBD1 identical over 7 bases. The V and J ends lost 2 bases and 0 bases, in that order; junction bases with no gene match: 9. This CDR3 is built from 17 residues. CDR1 and CDR2 from the germline V gene are WSHSY and SAAADI. This CDR3 is CASSEPPGQITNYGYTF. CDR3 DNA sequence: TGCGCCAGCAGTGAGCCCCCGGGACAGATTACTAACTATGGCTACACCTTC.

The rearrangement links TRBV3-1 (or the pseudogene TRBV3-2) to TRBJ2-5; maybe TRBD1 (6 bases). V was shortened by 0 bases and J by 5 bases, with 19 bases between the two germline ends. CDR3 length: 17 residues. CDR1 is LGHDT and CDR2 is YNNKEL in the germline V gene (reference sequence). As DNA, the CDR3 is TGTGCCAGCAGCCAAGAGGATGGCAGGGGTGTAAGGGAGACCCAGTACTTC. Its protein product is CASSQEDGRGVRETQYF.

This clone was counted only a few times. The CDR3 nucleotides are TGTGCCAGCAACAGGGGAGTAGATACGCAGTATTTT. It codes for CASNRGVDTQYF. This rearrangement joins TRBV12-3 or TRBV12-4 to TRBJ2-3, with 7 bases aligning to TRBD1. V shed 7 bases and J 5 bases; nucleotides not matched to a gene: 3. This CDR3 has 12 amino acids.

The rearrangement joins TRBV6-4 to TRBJ2-5; 11 bases are a match to TRBD2. Germline CDR1 MRHNA, CDR2 SNTAGT. The CDR3 length is 15 residues. V lost 0 bases and J lost 5; bases outside the gene matches: 2. Here the CDR3 reads CASSDSSGGAETQYF. The CDR3, as DNA: TGTGCCAGCAGTGACTCTAGCGGGGGGGCCGAGACCCAGTACTTC.

The V call is TRBV3-1 (or the pseudogene TRBV3-2), the J call TRBJ2-7; TRBD1 matches 7 bases. V lost 8 bases and J lost 3; bases outside the gene matches: 7. This CDR3 is 13 amino acids long. In germline, CDR1 is LGHDT, CDR2 YNNKEL (reference sequence). As DNA, the CDR3 is TGTGCCAGCGGCCCAGGGGGTGGCTACGAGCAGTACTTC. Residues: CASGPGGGYEQYF.

The CDR3 DNA sequence: TGTGCCAGCAGCTTAGGACAGGACAATGAGCAGTTCTTC. Protein product: CASSLGQDNEQFF. The chain uses TRBV7-8 and TRBJ2-1, with D possibly TRBD1 on 6 matching bases. Germline CDR1 is SGHVS and CDR2 is FQNEAQ. This CDR3 is 13 amino acids long. V lost 1 base and J lost 5, with 6 bases in between.

This clone was found once. The chain combines TRBV11-2 with TRBJ1-1; D unresolved. Germline CDR1 and CDR2: SGHAT and FQNNGV. V was trimmed by 5 bases and J by 6 bases, leaving 16 bases between them. The CDR3 runs to 14 residues. The CDR3 nucleotides are TGTGCCAGCAGCCTCTCTCCTATGGTGGCTGAAGCTTTCTTT. This codes for CASSLSPMVAEAFF.

This chain uses TRBV5-1 with TRBJ1-4; D is unresolved. The V gene lost 4 bases and the J gene lost 4 bases, with 11 bases spanning the gap. Germline CDR1 and CDR2: SGHRS and YFSETQ. The CDR3 sequence is 14 residues long. The CDR3 loop reads CASSPGRGNEKLFF. The CDR3 coding sequence is TGCGCCAGCAGCCCCGGGCGGGGTAATGAAAAACTGTTTTTT. The complete variable domain, with remaining parts taken from reference TRBV5-1 and TRBJ1-4, reads KAGVTQTPRYLIKTRGQQVTLSCSPISGHRSVSWYQQTPGQGLQFLFEYFSETQRNKGNFPGRFSGRQFSNSRSEMNVSTLELGDSALYLCASSPGRGNEKLFFGSGTQLSVL.

The chain links TRBV28 to TRBJ2-1; D is possibly TRBD2 (5 bases). Trimming took off 5 bases at V and 6 bases at J, with 17 bases between the two ends. CDR3 length: 15 amino acids. The germline V gene encodes CDR1 MDHEN and CDR2 SYDVKM. The CDR3: CASSLSALRGNEQFF. In DNA form, the CDR3 reads TGTGCCAGCAGTCTGTCTGCCCTCCGGGGCAATGAGCAGTTCTTC.

This sequence joins TRBV12-5 and TRBJ1-1, with D maybe TRBD1 (5 bases). V was shortened by 6 bases and J by 5 bases, with 13 bases between the two germline ends. This CDR3 is 13 amino acids long. In germline, CDR1 is LGHNT, CDR2 FRNRAP. CDR3 region: CASGWGGWTEAFF. The CDR3 DNA follows: TGTGCTAGTGGATGGGGGGGGTGGACTGAAGCTTTCTTT.